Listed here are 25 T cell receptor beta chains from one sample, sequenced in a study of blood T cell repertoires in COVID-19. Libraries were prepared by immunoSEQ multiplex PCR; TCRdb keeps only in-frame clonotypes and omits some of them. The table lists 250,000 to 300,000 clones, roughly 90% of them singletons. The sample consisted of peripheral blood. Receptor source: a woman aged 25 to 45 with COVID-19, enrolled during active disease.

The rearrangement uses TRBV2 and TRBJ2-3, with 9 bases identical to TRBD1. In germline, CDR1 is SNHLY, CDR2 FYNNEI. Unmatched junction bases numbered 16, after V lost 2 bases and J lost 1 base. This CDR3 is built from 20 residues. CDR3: CASSEIGFAGQGMGTDTQYF. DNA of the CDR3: TGTGCCAGCAGTGAAATAGGGTTTGCAGGACAGGGGATGGGCACAGATACGCAGTATTTT.

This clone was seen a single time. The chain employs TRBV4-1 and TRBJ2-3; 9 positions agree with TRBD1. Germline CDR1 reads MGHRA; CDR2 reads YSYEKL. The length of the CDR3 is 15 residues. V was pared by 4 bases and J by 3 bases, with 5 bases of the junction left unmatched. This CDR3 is CASSRQTGGTDTQYF. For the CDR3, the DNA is TGCGCCAGCAGCCGACAGACAGGGGGGACAGATACGCAGTATTTT.

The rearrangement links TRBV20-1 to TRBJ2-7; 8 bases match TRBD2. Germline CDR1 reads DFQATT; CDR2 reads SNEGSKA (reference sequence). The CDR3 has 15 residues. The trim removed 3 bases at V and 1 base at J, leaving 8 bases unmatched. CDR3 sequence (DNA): TGCAGTGCTAGTACGGGACTAGATTTTTCCTACGAGCAGTACTTC. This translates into CSASTGLDFSYEQYF.

CDR3: CASSLVASGSNEQYF. The CDR3, as DNA: TGTGCCAGCAGCTTGGTCGCTAGCGGAAGCAACGAGCAGTACTTC. The V gene is TRBV5-4, the J gene TRBJ2-7; 7 nucleotides line up with TRBD2. V lost 0 bases to trimming and J lost 5 bases; unmatched junction nucleotides: 8. This CDR3 spans 15 amino acids. From germline, CDR1 is SGHNT and CDR2 YYREEE (reference sequence). The full variable domain, in which reference TRBV5-4 and TRBJ2-7 provide the parts outside the CDR3, is ETGVTQSPTHLIKTRGQQVTLRCSSQSGHNTVSWYQQALGQGPQFIFQYYREEENGRGNFPPRFSGLQFPNYSSELNVNALELDDSALYLCASSLVASGSNEQYFGPGTRLTVT.

DNA for the CDR3: TGTGCCAGTAGTATGGCGGGGGTTGGAGGTCAGCCCCAGCATTTT. It translates to CASSMAGVGGQPQHF. This sequence joins TRBV19 and TRBJ1-5, with TRBD1 as a possible D gene (5 bases). CDR3 size: 15 residues. Germline CDR1 is LNHDA and CDR2 is SQIVND (reference sequence). The V gene lost 3 bases and the J gene lost 6 bases, with 15 bases spanning the gap.

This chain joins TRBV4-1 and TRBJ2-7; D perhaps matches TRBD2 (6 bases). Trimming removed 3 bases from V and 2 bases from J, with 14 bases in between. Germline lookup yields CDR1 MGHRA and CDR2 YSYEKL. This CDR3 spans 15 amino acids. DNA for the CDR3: TGCGCCAGCAGCCAGCAGGCGGAGGGGACCTACGAGCAGTACTTC. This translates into CASSQQAEGTYEQYF.

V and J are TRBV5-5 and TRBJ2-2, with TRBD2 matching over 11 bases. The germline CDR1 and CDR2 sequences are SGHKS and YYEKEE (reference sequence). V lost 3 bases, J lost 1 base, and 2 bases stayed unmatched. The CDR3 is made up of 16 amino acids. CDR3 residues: CASSYLAGGNTGELFF. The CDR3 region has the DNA TGTGCCAGCAGCTACCTAGCGGGGGGGAACACCGGGGAGCTGTTTTTT.

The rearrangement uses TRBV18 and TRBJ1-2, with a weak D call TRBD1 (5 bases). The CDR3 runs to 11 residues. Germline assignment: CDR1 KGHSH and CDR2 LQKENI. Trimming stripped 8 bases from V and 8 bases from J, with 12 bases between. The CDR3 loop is CASEGLRGYTF. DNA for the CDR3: TGTGCCAGCGAGGGACTACGAGGCTACACCTTC.

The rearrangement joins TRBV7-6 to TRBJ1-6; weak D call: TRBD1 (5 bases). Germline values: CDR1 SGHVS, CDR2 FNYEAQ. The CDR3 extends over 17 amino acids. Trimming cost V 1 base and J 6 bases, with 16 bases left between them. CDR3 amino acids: CASSLGGNRNLNSPLHF. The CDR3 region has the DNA TGTGCCAGCAGCTTAGGAGGAAACAGGAACCTTAATTCACCCCTCCACTTT.

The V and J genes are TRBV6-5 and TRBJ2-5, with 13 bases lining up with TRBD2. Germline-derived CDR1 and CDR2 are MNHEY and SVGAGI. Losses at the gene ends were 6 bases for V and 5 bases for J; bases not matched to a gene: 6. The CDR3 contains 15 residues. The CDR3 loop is CASRALAGGRETQYF. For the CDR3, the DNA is TGTGCCAGCAGGGCACTAGCGGGGGGGCGGGAGACCCAGTACTTC.

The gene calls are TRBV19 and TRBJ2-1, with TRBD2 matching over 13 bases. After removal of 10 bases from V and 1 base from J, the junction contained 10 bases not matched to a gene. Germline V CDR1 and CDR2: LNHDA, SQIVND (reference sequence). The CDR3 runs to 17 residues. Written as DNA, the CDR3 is TGTGCCATCCCACCGGGACTAGCGGGGAAGTCCTACAATGAGCAGTTCTTC. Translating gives CAIPPGLAGKSYNEQFF.

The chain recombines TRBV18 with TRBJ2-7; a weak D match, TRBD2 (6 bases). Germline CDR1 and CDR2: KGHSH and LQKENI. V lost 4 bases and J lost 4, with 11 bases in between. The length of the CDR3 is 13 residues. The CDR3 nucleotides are TGTGCCAGCTCACGAGGACTATCTTACGAGCAGTACTTC. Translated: CASSRGLSYEQYF.

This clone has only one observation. The CDR3 region is CASRPPGASGGVWDEQFF. For the CDR3, the DNA is TGTGCCAGCAGACCCCCGGGGGCTAGCGGGGGCGTTTGGGATGAGCAGTTCTTC. The V gene is TRBV7-2, the J gene TRBJ2-1, with 10 bases that match TRBD2. Trimming took 6 bases from V and 8 from J; bases not matched to a gene: 19. CDR1 SGHTA and CDR2 FQGNSA come from the germline V gene. The CDR3 runs 18 residues. The full variable domain, with the rest looked up from reference TRBV7-2 and TRBJ2-1, is GAGVSQSPSNKVTEKGKDVELRCDPISGHTALYWYRQSLGQGLEFLIYFQGNSAPDKSGLPSDRFSAERTGGSVSTLTIQRTQQEDSAVYLCASRPPGASGGVWDEQFFGPGTRLTVL.

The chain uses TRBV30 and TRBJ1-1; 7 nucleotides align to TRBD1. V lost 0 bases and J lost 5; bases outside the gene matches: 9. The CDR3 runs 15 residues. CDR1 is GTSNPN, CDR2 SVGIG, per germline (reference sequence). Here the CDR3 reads CAWSVWQGVRTEAFF. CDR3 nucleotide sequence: TGTGCCTGGAGTGTTTGGCAGGGGGTGAGGACTGAAGCTTTCTTT. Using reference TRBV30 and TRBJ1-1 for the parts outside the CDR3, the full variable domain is SQTIHQWPATLVQPVGSPLSLECTVEGTSNPNLYWYRQAAGRGLQLLFYSVGIGQISSEVPQNLSASRPQDRQFILSSKKLLLSDSGFYLCAWSVWQGVRTEAFFGQGTRLTVV.

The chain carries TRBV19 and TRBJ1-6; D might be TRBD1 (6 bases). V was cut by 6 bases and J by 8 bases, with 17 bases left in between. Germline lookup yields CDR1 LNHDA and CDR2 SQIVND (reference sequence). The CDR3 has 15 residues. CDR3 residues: CASRNVGGAHSPLHF. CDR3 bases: TGTGCCAGTAGGAACGTGGGGGGGGCTCATTCACCCCTCCACTTT. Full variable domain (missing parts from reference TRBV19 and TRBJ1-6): DGGITQSPKYLFRKEGQNVTLSCEQNLNHDAMYWYRQDPGQGLRLIYYSQIVNDFQKGDIAEGYSVSREKKESFPLTVTSAQKNPTAFYLCASRNVGGAHSPLHFGNGTRLTVT.

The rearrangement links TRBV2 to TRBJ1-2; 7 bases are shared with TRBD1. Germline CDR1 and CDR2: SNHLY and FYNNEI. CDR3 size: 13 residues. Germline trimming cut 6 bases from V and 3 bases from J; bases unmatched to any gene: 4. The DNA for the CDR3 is TGTGCCAGCAGGACAGGGATCGACTATGGCTACACCTTC. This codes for CASRTGIDYGYTF.

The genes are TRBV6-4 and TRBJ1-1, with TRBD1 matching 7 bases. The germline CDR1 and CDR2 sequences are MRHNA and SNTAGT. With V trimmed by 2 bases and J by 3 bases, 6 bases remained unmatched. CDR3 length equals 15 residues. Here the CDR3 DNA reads TGTGCCAGCAGTGACCCCCCAGGGGGTCACACTGAAGCTTTCTTT. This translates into CASSDPPGGHTEAFF.

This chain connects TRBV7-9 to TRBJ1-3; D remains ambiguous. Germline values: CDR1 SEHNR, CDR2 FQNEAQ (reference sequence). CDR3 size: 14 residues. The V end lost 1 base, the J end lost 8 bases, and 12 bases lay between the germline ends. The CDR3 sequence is CASSLGPEVDTIYF. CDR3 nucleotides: TGTGCCAGCAGCTTAGGGCCAGAGGTGGACACCATATATTTT. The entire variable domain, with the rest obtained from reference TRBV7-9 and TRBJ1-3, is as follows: DTGVSQNPRHKITKRGQNVTFRCDPISEHNRLYWYRQTLGQGPEFLTYFQNEAQLEKSRLLSDRFSAERPKGSFSTLEIQRTEQGDSAMYLCASSLGPEVDTIYFGEGSWLTVV.

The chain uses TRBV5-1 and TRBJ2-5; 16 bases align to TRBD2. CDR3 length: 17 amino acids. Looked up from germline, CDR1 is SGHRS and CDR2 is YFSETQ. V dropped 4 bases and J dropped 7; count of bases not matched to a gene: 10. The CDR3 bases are TGCGCCAGCAGCCCGGGACTAGCGGGGGGGCCGGAGGTGACCCAGTACTTC. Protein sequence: CASSPGLAGGPEVTQYF.

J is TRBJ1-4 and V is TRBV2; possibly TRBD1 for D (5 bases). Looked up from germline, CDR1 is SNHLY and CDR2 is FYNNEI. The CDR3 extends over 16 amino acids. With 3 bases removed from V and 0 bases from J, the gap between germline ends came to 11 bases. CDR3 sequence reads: CASSDGGLATNEKLFF. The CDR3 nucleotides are TGTGCCAGCAGTGACGGGGGGTTGGCAACTAATGAAAAACTGTTTTTT.

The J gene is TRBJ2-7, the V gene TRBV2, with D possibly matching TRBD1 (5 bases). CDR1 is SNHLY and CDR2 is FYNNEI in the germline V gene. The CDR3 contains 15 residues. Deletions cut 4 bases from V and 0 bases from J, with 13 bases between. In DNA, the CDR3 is TGTGCCAGCAGTGTAGGGGCTGAACCCTCCTACGAGCAGTACTTC. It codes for CASSVGAEPSYEQYF.

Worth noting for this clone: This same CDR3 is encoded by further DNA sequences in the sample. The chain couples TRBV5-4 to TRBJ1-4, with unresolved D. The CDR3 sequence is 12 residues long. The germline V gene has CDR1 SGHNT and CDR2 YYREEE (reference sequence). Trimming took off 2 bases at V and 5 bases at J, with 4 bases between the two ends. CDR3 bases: TGTGCCAGCAGCTTATTAAATGAAAAACTGTTTTTT. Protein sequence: CASSLLNEKLFF.

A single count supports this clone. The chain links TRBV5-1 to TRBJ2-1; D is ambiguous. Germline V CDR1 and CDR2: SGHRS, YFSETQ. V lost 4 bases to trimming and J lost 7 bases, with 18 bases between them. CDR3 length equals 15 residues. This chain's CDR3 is CASSSSPTPGNEQFF. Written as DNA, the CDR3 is TGCGCCAGCAGCAGCTCCCCAACCCCCGGGAATGAGCAGTTCTTC.

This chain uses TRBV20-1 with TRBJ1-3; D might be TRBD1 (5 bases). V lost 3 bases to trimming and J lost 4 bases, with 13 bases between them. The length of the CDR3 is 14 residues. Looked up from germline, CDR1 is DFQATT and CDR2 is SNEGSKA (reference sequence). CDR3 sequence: CSASRGLGGNTIYF. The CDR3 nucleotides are TGCAGTGCTAGTAGGGGATTGGGAGGAAACACCATATATTTT.

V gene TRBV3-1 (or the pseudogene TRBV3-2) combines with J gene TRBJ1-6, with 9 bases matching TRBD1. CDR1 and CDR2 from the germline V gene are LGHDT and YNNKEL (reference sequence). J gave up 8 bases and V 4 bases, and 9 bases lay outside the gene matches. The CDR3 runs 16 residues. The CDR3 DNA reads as TGTGCCAGCAGCCTTACCGGGACAGGGACCGATTCACCCCTCCACTTT. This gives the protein CASSLTGTGTDSPLHF.